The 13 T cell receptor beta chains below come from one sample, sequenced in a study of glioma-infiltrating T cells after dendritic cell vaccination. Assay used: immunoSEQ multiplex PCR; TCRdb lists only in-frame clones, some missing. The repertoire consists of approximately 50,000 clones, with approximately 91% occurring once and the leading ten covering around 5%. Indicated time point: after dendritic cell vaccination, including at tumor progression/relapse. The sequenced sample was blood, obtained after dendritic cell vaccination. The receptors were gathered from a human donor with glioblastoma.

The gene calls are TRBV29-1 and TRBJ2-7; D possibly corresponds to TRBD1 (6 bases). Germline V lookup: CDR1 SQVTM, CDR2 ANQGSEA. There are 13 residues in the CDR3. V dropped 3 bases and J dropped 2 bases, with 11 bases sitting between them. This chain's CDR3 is CSVESGAAYEQYF. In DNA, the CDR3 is TGCAGCGTTGAGTCAGGGGCTGCCTACGAGCAGTACTTC.

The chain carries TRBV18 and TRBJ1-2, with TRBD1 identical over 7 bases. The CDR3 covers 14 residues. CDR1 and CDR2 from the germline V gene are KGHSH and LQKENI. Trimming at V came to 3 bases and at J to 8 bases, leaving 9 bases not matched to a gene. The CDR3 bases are TGTGCCAGCTCACCTAGAGGGGACAGACAAGGCTACACCTTC. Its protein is CASSPRGDRQGYTF.

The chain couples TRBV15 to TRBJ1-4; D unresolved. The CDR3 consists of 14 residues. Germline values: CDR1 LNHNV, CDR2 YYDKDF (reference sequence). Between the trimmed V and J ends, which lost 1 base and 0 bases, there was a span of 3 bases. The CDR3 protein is CATSRAATNEKLFF. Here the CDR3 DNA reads TGTGCCACCAGCAGAGCAGCAACTAATGAAAAACTGTTTTTT.

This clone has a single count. The CDR3 nucleotides are TGTGCCATAAAGACAGGGCCCACCGCGAACGAGAAAGCTTTCTTT. As protein: CAIKTGPTANEKAFF. V usage is TRBV10-3 and J usage is TRBJ1-1; TRBD1 aligns across 7 bases. Germline V gives CDR1 ENHRY, CDR2 SYGVKD. The CDR3 runs 15 residues. Unmatched junction bases numbered 19, after V lost 9 bases and J lost 9 bases.

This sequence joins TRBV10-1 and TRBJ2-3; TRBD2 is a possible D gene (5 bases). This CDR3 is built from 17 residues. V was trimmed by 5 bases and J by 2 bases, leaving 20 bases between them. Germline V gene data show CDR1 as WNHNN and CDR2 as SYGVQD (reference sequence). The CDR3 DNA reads TGCGCCAGCAGTCATGTCGGACTCTTGACAATCACAGATACGCAGTATTTT. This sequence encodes CASSHVGLLTITDTQYF.

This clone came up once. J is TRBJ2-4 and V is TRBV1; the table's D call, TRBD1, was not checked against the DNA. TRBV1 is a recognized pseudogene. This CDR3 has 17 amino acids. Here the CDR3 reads CTSSQATGQVAKNIQYF. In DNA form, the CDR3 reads TGCACCAGCAGCCAAGCAACAGGACAGGTGGCCAAAAACATTCAGTACTTC.

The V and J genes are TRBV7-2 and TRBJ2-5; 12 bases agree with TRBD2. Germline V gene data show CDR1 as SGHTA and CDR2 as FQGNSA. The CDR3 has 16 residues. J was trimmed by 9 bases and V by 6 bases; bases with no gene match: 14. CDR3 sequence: CASRTSGSDTYLAQYF. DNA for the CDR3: TGTGCCAGCAGGACTAGCGGGAGTGATACTTATCTGGCCCAGTACTTC.

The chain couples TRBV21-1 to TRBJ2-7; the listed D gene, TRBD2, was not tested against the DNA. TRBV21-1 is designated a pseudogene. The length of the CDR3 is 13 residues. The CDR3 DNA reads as TGTGCCAGCAGCAAAAATAGTTCTGACGAGCAGTACTTC. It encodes CASSKNSSDEQYF.

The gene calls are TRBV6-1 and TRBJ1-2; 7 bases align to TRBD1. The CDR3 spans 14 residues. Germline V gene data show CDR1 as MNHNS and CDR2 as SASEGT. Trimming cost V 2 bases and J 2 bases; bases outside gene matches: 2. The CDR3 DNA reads TGTGCCAGCAGTGAACGGACAGGAAACTATGGCTACACCTTC. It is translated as CASSERTGNYGYTF.

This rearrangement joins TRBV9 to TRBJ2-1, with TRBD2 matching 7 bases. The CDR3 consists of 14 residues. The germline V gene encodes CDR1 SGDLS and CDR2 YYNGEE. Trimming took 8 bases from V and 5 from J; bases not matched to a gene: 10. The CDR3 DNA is TGTGCCAGTCAAACTCTAGCGGATAACAATGAGCAGTTCTTC. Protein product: CASQTLADNNEQFF.

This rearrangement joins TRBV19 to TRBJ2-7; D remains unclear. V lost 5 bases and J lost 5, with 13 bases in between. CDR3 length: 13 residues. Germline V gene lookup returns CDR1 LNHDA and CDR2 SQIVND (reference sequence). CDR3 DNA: TGTGCCAGTAGTTCCAACCTTCGCGACGAGCAGTACTTC. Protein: CASSSNLRDEQYF.

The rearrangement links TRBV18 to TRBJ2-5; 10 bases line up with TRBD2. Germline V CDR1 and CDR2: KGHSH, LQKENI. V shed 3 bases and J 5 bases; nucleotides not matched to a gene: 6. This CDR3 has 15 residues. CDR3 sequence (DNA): TGTGCCAGCTCACCCCTAGCGGGAGTAGGGGAGACCCAGTACTTC. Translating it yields CASSPLAGVGETQYF.

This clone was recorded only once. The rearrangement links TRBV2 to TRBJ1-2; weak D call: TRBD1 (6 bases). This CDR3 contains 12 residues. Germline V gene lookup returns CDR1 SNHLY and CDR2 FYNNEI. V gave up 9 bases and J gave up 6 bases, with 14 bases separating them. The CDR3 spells CASTLRGNGYTF. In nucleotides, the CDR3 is TGTGCCAGTACCCTAAGGGGGAATGGCTACACCTTC.